The rows below give T cell receptor beta chains drawn from one sample of a study of blood T cell repertoires in COVID-19. TCRdb keeps only in-frame clones here, not all; method: immunoSEQ multiplex PCR. The data show approximately 230,000 clones, around 85% seen once. The sequencing sample was made of peripheral blood. The receptor source for this set is a man older than 75 with acute or convalescent COVID-19. Each CDR3 is given with its conserved first and last residue. A D gene is named only where the DNA matches it firmly. Clone size is not always given. Where it is, it says once, few, many or a class for expanded clones.

clone_size,d_call,v_call,j_call,cdr3_nt,cdr3_aa
.,TRBD1,TRBV19,TRBJ2-7,TGTGCCAGTAGTATCGGGACAGGAAGGTACGAGCAGTACTTC,CASSIGTGRYEQYF
.,.,TRBV4-2,TRBJ1-5,TGTGCCAGCAGCCAAACTACCCAGGGGCGCAATCAGCCCCAGCATTTT,CASSQTTQGRNQPQHF
few,.,TRBV2,TRBJ1-2,TGTGCCAGCAGTGAAGCCCAGGGGCCAGTCTATCGCTACACCTTC,CASSEAQGPVYRYTF
.,TRBD1,TRBV7-9,TRBJ2-4,TGTGCCAGCAGCTACGACAGGGGCGTCGGGGAATTCGCCAAAAACATTCAGTACTTC,CASSYDRGVGEFAKNIQYF
.,TRBD1,TRBV10-1,TRBJ1-5,TGCGCCAGCAGGCAAGGGACAGGGGATCAGCCCCAGCATTTT,CASRQGTGDQPQHF
.,TRBD1,TRBV5-1,TRBJ1-1,TGCGCCACCAGTCTAGGGGGCTCTATGAACACTGAAGCTTTCTTT,CATSLGGSMNTEAFF
.,.,TRBV10-2,TRBJ2-5,TGCGCCAGCAGTGAGCCCCCGGACCGGAGCGGGGAGACCCAGTACTTC,CASSEPPDRSGETQYF
few,.,TRBV28,TRBJ2-7,TGTGCCAGCAGTTTTATTCCGAGCTCCTACGAGCAGTACTTC,CASSFIPSSYEQYF
.,.,TRBV29-1,TRBJ2-1,TGCAGCGGTTCCATTTTGGGAGGTAATACTGATGAGCAGTTCTTC,CSGSILGGNTDEQFF
.,.,TRBV3-1/TRBV3-2,TRBJ2-1,TGTGCCAACAGCCAAGATCCCAGGGCGTACAATGAGCAGTTCTTC,CANSQDPRAYNEQFF
.,TRBD1,TRBV28,TRBJ1-5,TGTGCCAGTAACAGGGGGAATAGCAATCAGCCCCAGCATTTT,CASNRGNSNQPQHF
once,TRBD1,TRBV24-1,TRBJ2-3,TGTGCCACCAGTGAGGACAGGAGGACTAGCACAGATACGCAGTATTTT,CATSEDRRTSTDTQYF
.,.,TRBV7-6,TRBJ1-2,TGTGCCAGCAGCTTAGGCCCAAGGGGCACAAACTATGGCTACACCTTC,CASSLGPRGTNYGYTF
.,TRBD1,TRBV9,TRBJ2-5,TGTGCCAGCAGCGTCACAGGGGGCACGGAGACCCAGTACTTC,CASSVTGGTETQYF
.,.,TRBV20-1,TRBJ1-4,TGCAGTGCTGCCAGATCCCCAGTTCTGTTTTTT,CSAARSPVLFF
few,.,TRBV19,TRBJ1-4,TGTGCCAGATTCGAACACGGGGGGGCGACAACTAATGAAAAACTGTTTTTT,CARFEHGGATTNEKLFF
.,.,TRBV18,TRBJ1-1,TGTGCCAGCTCACCACTAGGACAGCTAAACACTGAAGCTTTCTTT,CASSPLGQLNTEAFF
few,.,TRBV5-5,TRBJ1-1,TGTGCCAGCAGCTTGCGCTGGGGACATGGAGCAGGGGACACTGAAGCTTTCTTT,CASSLRWGHGAGDTEAFF
.,.,TRBV12-3/TRBV12-4,TRBJ1-2,TGTGCCAGCAGTTTGGCCAGGGCTCAAGGCTACACCTTC,CASSLARAQGYTF
.,TRBD2,TRBV12-3/TRBV12-4,TRBJ2-7,TGTGCCAGCAGGGGGGACTACTCCTACGAGCAGTACTTC,CASRGDYSYEQYF
.,TRBD1,TRBV11-2,TRBJ1-1,TGTGCCAGCAGCGACGGGACAGTAAGGAACACTGAAGCTTTCTTT,CASSDGTVRNTEAFF
few,.,TRBV4-1,TRBJ1-1,TGCGCCAGCAGCCTATCTGCATTGACTAACACTGAAGCTTTCTTT,CASSLSALTNTEAFF
.,TRBD1,TRBV6-5,TRBJ1-4,TGTGCCAGCAGTTACTCGAAACAGGGGGCTGAAAAACTGTTTTTT,CASSYSKQGAEKLFF
.,TRBD2,TRBV28,TRBJ2-2,TGTGCCAGCAGTTTACCCTCCCTCGGACTAGCGGGGGACACCGGGGAGCTGTTTTTT,CASSLPSLGLAGDTGELFF
.,TRBD2,TRBV24-1,TRBJ2-7,TGTGCCACCAGTGATGGACTAGACCACGAGCAGTACTTC,CATSDGLDHEQYF
once,TRBD2,TRBV28,TRBJ2-7,TGTGCCAGCAGTACCTCAGGGAGGGGATCCTACGAGCAGTACTTC,CASSTSGRGSYEQYF
.,.,TRBV5-1,TRBJ2-7,TGCGCCAGCAGCTTGGACGGGGGGCGATCCTACGAGCAGTACTTC,CASSLDGGRSYEQYF
.,TRBD1,TRBV18,TRBJ1-2,TGTGCCAGCTCACCACCCAGGGGGCTCGGAGGCTACACCTTC,CASSPPRGLGGYTF
.,TRBD1,TRBV7-8,TRBJ1-3,TGTGCCAGCAGCTTGAGGGGGCAGAATATAAACTCTGGAAACACCATATATTTT,CASSLRGQNINSGNTIYF
.,TRBD2,TRBV27,TRBJ2-7,TGTGCCAGCAGTTCCCTGGGACTAGCGGGAGACTTCGGCGAGCAGTACTTC,CASSSLGLAGDFGEQYF
.,TRBD1,TRBV15,TRBJ2-7,TGTGCCACCGCCGGCGGACAGGGGGTTAAGTACGAGCAGTACTTC,CATAGGQGVKYEQYF
.,.,TRBV28,TRBJ1-1,TGTGCCACCGAAGAGAGGGGGACTGAAGCTTTCTTT,CATEERGTEAFF
many,TRBD1,TRBV6-2/TRBV6-3,TRBJ1-1,TGTGCCAGCAGTTACGACGGGACAGCCAACACTGAAGCTTTCTTT,CASSYDGTANTEAFF
.,.,TRBV7-9,TRBJ1-1,TGTGCCAGCAGCTTAGGCGCCCTCCCGGTCGGGTACACTGAAGCTTTCTTT,CASSLGALPVGYTEAFF
.,.,TRBV18,TRBJ2-7,TGTGCCAGCTCACCCAGCAGGGCTTTCTCCTACGAGCAGTACTTC,CASSPSRAFSYEQYF
.,.,TRBV24-1,TRBJ2-1,TGTGCCACCAGTGATAGGAGGGTGGGACATGAGCAGTTCTTC,CATSDRRVGHEQFF
.,.,TRBV7-2,TRBJ1-1,TGTGCCAGCAGCTTATTGGGACTCATGAACACTGAAGCTTTCTTT,CASSLLGLMNTEAFF
few,.,TRBV28,TRBJ1-4,TGTGCCAGCCGACAGGCCCGGAGAGAAAAACTGTTTTTT,CASRQARREKLFF
.,.,TRBV29-1,TRBJ1-4,TGCAGCGCCAGGGAGGCAACTAATGAAAAACTGTTTTTT,CSAREATNEKLFF
.,TRBD1,TRBV5-1,TRBJ1-2,TGCGCCAGCAGCGGGGGACAGGTTAACTATGGCTACACCTTC,CASSGGQVNYGYTF
once,.,TRBV3-1/TRBV3-2,TRBJ1-1,TGTGCCAGCAGCCACCTCCGGACTGAAGCTTTCTTT,CASSHLRTEAFF